This T cell receptor beta chain is from a study of early T cells in non-severe SARS-CoV-2 infection. Whole-study context: Investigators sequenced bulk RNA drawn from unsorted whole blood, and chains remained unpaired.

Many counts were recorded for this clonotype. Its antigen is unidentified. At one of its ends the junction is not consistent with the germline gene, which may arise from a read error. Study results and limitations: VDJdb matching favored anti-spike CD8 responses, missing private and CD4 specificities.

From germline, CDR1 is SGHRS and CDR2 YFSETQ. The CDR3 extends over 12 amino acids. The protocol attached unique molecular identifiers to individual cDNA molecules. TCRdb independently ran MiXCR on the 5' RACE reads; one entry per CDR3 protein. This table holds 86,000 or so distinct CDR3 sequences, more than 13% found once. The V call is TRBV5-1, the J call TRBJ2-5; no definite D call. This receptor was identified in an adult who was a healthcare worker with PCR-confirmed SARS-CoV-2 infection or an uninfected control (not recorded which). The source material was whole blood. CDR3 sequence: CASSLVGETQYF. CDR3 in DNA: TGTGCCAGCAGTTTAGTAGGAGAGACCCAGTACTTC.